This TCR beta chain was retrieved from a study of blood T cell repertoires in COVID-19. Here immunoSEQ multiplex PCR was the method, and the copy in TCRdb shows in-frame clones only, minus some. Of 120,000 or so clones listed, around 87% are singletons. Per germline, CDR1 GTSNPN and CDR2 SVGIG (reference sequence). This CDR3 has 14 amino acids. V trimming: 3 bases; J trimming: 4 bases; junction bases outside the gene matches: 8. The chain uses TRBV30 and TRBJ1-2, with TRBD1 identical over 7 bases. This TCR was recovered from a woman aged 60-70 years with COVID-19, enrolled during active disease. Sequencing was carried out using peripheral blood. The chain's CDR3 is CAWRIRDSLYGYTF. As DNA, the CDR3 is TGTGCCTGGAGAATCCGGGACAGCCTCTATGGCTACACCTTC.